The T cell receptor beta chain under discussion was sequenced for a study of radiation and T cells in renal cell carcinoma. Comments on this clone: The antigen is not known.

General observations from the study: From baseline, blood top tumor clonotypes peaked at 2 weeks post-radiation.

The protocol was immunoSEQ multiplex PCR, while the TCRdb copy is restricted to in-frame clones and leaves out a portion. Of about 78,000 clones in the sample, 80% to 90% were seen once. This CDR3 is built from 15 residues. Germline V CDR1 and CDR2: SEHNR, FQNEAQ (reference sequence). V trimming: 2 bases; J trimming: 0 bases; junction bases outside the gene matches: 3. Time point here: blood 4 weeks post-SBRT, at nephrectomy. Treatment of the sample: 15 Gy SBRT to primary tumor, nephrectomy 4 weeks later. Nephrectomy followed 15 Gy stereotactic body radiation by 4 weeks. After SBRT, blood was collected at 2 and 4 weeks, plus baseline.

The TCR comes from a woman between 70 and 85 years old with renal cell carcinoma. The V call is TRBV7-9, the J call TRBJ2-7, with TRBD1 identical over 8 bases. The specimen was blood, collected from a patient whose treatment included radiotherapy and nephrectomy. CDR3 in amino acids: CASSLLTGGSYEQYF. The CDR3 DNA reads TGTGCCAGCAGCTTACTTACAGGGGGCTCCTACGAGCAGTACTTC.